The entry that follows covers one T cell receptor beta chain sequence. The sample originates from a study of blood T cells in healthy people across ages. The second PCR ran roughly 6 to 11 cycles with a sample-barcoded 5' primer and J-beta primers. With 12 random nucleotides, a template-switch adaptor tagged each individual cDNA molecule. TCRdb redid the calling of the 5' RACE reads with MiXCR, one entry per CDR3 protein. The sample holds about 800,000 distinct CDR3 sequences; roughly 25% are singletons and the top ten take under 4.5%. This CDR3 is 14 amino acids long. V was clipped by 0 bases and J by 9 bases; unmatched bases: 7. CDR1 is DFQATT, CDR2 SNEGSKA, per germline (reference sequence). Another study also made use of these data, one on T cells of mothers and their children.

The sequence was collected from a boy aged 5 to 17 in good health. The specimen sequenced was blood. This sequence joins TRBV20-1 and TRBJ1-1, with 10 bases fitting TRBD1. CDR3 in DNA: TGCAGTGCTAGAGAACCGGGACAGGGGCGGAAAGCTTTCTTT. Protein sequence: CSAREPGQGRKAFF.